The T cell receptor beta chain described here comes from a study of monozygotic twins with inflammatory bowel disease. Germline V gene data show CDR1 as SGHTA and CDR2 as FQGNSA. The CDR3 has 17 amino acids. Reanalyzing the 5' RACE reads, TCRdb keeps one entry per CDR3 protein, without DNA. The record lists approximately 150,000 distinct CDR3 sequences, of which the ten most abundant hold around 2.5%. The V call is TRBV7-2, the J call TRBJ2-1; there is no DNA to check the TCRdb D call of TRBD1. Sequencing was done on a sample of blood. The TCR originated in a human donor with ulcerative colitis or Crohn's disease, or a healthy co-twin of an affected twin (not recorded which). CDR3 sequence: CASSRADRGRVYNEQFF.